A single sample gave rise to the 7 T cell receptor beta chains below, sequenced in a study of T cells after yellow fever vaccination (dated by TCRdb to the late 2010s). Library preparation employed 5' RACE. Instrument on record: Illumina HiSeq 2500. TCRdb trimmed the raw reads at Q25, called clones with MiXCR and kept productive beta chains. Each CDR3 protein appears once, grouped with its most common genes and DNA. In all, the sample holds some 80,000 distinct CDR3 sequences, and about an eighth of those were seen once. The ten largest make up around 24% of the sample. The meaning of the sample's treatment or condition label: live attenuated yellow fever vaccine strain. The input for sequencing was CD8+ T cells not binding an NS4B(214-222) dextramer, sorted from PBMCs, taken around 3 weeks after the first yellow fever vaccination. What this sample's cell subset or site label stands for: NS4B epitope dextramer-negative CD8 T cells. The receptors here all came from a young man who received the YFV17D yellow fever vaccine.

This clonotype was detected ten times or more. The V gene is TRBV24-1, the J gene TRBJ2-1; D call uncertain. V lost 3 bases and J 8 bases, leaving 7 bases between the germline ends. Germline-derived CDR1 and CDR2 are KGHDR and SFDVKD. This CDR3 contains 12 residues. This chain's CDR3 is CATSDLRYEQFF. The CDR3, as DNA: TGTGCCACCAGTGATCTTAGGTATGAGCAGTTCTTC.

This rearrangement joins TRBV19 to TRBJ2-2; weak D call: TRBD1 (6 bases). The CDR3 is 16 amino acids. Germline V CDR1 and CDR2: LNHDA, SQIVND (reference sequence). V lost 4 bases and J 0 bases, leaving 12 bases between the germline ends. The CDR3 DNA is TGTGCCAGTAGTACCGGCTGGACAGCGAACACCGGGGAGCTGTTTTTT. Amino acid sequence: CASSTGWTANTGELFF.

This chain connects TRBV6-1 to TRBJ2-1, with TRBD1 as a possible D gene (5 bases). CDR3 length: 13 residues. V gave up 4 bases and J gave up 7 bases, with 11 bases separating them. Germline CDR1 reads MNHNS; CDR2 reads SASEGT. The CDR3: CASSGQRPNEQFF. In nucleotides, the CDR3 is TGTGCCAGCAGTGGACAGCGCCCTAATGAGCAGTTCTTC.

This CDR3 is CASSLLSGAPYNEQFF. In DNA, the CDR3 is TGTGCCAGCAGCTTACTGTCGGGGGCCCCCTACAATGAGCAGTTCTTC. This chain connects TRBV7-3 to TRBJ2-1; D is tentatively TRBD1 or TRBD2 (6 bases each). This CDR3 contains 16 residues. CDR1 is SGHTA and CDR2 is FQGTGA in the germline V gene. V lost 2 bases to trimming and J lost 2 bases, with 13 bases between them.

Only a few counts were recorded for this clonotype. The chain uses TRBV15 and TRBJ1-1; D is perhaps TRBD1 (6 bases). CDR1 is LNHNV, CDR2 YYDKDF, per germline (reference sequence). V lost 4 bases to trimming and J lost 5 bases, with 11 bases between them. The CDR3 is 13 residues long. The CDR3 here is CATSKDSLTEAFF. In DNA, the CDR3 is TGTGCCACCAGCAAGGACAGCTTAACTGAAGCTTTCTTT.

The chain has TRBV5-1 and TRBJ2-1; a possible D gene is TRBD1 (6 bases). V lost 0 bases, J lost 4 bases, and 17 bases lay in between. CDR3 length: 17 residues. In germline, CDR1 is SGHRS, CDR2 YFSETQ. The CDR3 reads CASSLGPGTRVYNEQFF. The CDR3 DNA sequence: TGCGCCAGCAGCTTGGGCCCCGGGACAAGGGTATACAATGAGCAGTTCTTC.

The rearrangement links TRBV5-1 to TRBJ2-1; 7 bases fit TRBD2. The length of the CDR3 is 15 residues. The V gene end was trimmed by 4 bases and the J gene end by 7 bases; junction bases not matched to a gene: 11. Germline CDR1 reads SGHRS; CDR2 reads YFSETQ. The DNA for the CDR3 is TGCGCCAGCAGCCCCTCGCCGGCGGGGGTGAATGAGCAGTTCTTC. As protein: CASSPSPAGVNEQFF.